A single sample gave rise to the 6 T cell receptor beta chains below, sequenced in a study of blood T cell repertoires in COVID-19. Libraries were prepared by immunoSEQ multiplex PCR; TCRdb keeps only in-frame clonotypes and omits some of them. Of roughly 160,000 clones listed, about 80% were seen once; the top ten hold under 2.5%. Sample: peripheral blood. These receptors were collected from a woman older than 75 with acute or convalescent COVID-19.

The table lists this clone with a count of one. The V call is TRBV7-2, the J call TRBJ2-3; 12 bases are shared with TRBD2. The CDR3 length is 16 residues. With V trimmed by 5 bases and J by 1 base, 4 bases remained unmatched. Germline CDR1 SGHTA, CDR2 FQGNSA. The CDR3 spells CASSARLAGGTDTQYF. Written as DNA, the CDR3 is TGTGCCAGCAGCGCGCGACTAGCGGGGGGCACAGATACGCAGTATTTT.

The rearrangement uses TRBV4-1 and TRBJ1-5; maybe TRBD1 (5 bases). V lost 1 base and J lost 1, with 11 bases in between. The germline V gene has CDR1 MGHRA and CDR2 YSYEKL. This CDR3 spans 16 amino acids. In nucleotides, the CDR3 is TGCGCCAGCAGCCAAGGACAGCAAGGGAGCAATCAGCCCCAGCATTTT. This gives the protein CASSQGQQGSNQPQHF.

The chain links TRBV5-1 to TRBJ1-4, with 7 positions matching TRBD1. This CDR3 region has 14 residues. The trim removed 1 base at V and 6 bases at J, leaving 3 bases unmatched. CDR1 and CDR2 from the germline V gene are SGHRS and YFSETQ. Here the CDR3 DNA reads TGCGCCAGCAGCTTGTTAGGGGGCTATGAAAAACTGTTTTTT. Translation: CASSLLGGYEKLFF.

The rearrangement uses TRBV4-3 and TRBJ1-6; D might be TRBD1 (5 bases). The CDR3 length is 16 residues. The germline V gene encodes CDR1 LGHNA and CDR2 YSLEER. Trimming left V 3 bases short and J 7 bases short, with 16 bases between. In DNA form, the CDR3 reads TGCGCCAGCAGCCAGAGCCCGGCAGGGTCAAATTCACCCCTCCACTTT. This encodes CASSQSPAGSNSPLHF.

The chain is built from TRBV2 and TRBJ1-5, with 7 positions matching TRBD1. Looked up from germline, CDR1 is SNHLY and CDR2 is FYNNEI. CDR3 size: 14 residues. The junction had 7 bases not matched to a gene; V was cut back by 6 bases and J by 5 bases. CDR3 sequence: CASSRRQGDQPQHF. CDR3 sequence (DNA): TGTGCCAGCAGCCGAAGACAGGGCGATCAGCCCCAGCATTTT.

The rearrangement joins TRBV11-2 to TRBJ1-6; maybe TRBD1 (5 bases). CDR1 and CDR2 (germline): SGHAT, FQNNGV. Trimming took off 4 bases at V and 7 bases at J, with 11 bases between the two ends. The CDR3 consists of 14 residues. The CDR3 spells CASSSREGNSPLHF. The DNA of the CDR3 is TGTGCCAGCAGCTCCCGGGAGGGGAATTCACCCCTCCACTTT.